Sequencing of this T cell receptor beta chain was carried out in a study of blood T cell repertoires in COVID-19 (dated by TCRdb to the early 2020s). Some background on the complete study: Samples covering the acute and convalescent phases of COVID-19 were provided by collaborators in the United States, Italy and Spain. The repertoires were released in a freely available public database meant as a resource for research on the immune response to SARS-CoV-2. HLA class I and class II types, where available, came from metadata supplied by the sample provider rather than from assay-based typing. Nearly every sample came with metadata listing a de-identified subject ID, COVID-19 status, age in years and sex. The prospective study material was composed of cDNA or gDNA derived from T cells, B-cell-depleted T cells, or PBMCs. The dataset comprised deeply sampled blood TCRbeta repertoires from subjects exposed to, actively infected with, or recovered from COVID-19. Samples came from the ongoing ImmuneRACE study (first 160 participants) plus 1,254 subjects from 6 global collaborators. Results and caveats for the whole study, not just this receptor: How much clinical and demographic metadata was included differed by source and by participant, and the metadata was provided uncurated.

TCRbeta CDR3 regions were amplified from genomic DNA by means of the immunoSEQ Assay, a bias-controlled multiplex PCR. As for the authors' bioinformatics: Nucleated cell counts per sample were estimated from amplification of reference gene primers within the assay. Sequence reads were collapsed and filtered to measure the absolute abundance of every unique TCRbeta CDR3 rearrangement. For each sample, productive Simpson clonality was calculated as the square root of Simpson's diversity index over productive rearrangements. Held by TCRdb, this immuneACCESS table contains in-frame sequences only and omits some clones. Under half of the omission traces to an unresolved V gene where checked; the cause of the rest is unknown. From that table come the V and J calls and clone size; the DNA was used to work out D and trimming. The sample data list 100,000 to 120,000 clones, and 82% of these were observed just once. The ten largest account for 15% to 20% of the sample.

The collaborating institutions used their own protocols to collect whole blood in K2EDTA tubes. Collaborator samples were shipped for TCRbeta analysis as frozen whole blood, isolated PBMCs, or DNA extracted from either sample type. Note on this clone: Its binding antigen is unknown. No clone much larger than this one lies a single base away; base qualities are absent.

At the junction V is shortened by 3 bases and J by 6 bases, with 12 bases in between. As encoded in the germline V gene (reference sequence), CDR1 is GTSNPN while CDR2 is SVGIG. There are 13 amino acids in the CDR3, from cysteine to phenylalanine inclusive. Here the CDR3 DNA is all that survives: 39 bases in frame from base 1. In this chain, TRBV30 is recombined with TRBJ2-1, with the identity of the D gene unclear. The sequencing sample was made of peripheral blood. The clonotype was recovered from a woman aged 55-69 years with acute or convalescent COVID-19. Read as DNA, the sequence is TGTGCCTGGAGACTTTTTGCTAGCAATGAGCAGTTCTTC. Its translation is CAWRLFASNEQFF.